The TCR beta chain under discussion was sequenced for a study of read filtering for tumor transcriptome and immune sequencing. Study at large: TCR-mapped reads were about 4.05 to 10.27 million with IR-seq versus roughly 80 to 1,300 with RNA-seq.

From around 440 ng of RNA, a library with molecular barcoded alpha/delta and beta/gamma adaptors was made. TCRdb re-called the reads through MiXCR, storing one row per CDR3 protein. In the table there are some 62,000 distinct CDR3 sequences, approximately 14% of which are singletons. Study conclusions and caveats: IR-seq and RNA-seq agreed better without single-read clonotypes. Roughly 80% of IR-seq clonotypes had a single read, yet these held 3% to 4% of reads.

This clonotype was observed many times. Its matching antigen is unknown. J lost 4 bases, V lost 1 base, and 1 base had no gene match. The V gene's germline CDR1 is SEHNR and CDR2 FQNEAQ (reference sequence). CDR3 length equals 14 residues. V gene TRBV7-9 combines with J gene TRBJ1-2; 9 bases are shared with TRBD1. The sample was a population of CD138-negative cells sorted from bone marrow. The receptor comes from a donor at least 40 years old with multiple myeloma. The CDR3 loop is CASSLGTGVYGYTF. The CDR3 bases are TGTGCCAGCAGCTTAGGGACAGGGGTCTATGGCTACACCTTC.